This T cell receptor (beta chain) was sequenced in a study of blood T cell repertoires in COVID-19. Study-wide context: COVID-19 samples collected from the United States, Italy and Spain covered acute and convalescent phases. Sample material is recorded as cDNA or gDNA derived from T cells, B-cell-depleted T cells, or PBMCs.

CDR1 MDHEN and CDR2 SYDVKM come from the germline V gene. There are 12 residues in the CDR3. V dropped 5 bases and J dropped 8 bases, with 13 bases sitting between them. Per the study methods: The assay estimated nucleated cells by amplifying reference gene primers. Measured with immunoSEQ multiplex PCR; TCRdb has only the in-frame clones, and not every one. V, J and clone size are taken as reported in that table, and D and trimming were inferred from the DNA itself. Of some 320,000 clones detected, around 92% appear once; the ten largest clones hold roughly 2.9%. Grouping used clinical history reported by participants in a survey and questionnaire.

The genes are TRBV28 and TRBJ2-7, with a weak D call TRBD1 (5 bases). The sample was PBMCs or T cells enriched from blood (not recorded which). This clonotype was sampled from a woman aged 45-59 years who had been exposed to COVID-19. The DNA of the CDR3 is TGTGCCAGCAGTATTAAGGGGTATCAGCAGTACTTC. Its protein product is CASSIKGYQQYF.